This T cell receptor beta chain was recovered during a study of CD8 T cells in ankylosing spondylitis. MiXCR, run by TCRdb on the 5' RACE reads, gives a single entry per CDR3 protein. The table has about 39,000 distinct CDR3 sequences, around 10% seen once. The germline V gene has CDR1 LGHDT and CDR2 YNNKEL (reference sequence). The ends were cut back, 4 bases at V and 3 bases at J, with 9 bases in the middle. This CDR3 region has 13 residues. This clonotype was observed at least ten times. Sequenced material: blood, either unsorted or a sorted T cell fraction (not recorded which). The chain links TRBV3-1 to TRBJ2-5; D remains ambiguous. The clonotype originates from a male donor with ankylosing spondylitis or in good health (not recorded which). In DNA, the CDR3 is TGTGCCAGCAGCCCATGGACGGAAGAGACCCAGTACTTC. As protein: CASSPWTEETQYF.